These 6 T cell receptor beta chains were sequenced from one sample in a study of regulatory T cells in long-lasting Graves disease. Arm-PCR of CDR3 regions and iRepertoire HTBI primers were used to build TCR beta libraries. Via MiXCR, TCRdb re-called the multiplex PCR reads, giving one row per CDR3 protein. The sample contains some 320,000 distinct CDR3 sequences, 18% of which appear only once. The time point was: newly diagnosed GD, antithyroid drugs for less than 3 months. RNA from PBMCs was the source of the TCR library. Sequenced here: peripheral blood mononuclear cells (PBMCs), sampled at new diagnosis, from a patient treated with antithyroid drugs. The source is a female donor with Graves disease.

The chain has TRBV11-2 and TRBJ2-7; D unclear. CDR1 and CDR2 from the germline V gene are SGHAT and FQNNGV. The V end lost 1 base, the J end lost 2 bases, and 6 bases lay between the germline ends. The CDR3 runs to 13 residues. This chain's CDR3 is CASSLGSAYEQYF. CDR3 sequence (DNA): TGTGCCAGCAGCTTAGGGTCTGCCTACGAGCAGTACTTC.

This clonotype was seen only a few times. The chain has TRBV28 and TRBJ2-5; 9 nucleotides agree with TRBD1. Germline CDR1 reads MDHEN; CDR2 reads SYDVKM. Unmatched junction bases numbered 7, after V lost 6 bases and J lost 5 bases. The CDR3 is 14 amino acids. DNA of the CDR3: TGTGCCAGCAGGTACAGGGGGCGGAAGGAGACCCAGTACTTC. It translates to CASRYRGRKETQYF.

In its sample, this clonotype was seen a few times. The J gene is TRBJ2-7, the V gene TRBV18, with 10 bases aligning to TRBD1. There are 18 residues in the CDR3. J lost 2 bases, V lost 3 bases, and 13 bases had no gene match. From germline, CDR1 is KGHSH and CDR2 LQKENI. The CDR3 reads CASSPGQGRAGTTYEQYF. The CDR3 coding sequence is TGTGCCAGCTCACCGGGACAGGGGAGGGCCGGGACAACCTACGAGCAGTACTTC.

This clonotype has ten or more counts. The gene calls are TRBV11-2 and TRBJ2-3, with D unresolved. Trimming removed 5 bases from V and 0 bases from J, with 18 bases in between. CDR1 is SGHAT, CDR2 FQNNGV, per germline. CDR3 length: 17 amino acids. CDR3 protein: CASSIAQITTSTDTQYF. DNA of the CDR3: TGTGCCAGCAGCATCGCGCAGATTACGACTAGCACAGATACGCAGTATTTT.

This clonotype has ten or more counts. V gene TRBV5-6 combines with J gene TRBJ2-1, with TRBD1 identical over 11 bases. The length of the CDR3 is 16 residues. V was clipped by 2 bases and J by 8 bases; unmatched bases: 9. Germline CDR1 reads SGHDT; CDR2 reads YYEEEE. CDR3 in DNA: TGTGCCAGCAGCTTCCACTGGGACAGGGGGAGGCATGAGCAGTTCTTC. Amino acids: CASSFHWDRGRHEQFF.

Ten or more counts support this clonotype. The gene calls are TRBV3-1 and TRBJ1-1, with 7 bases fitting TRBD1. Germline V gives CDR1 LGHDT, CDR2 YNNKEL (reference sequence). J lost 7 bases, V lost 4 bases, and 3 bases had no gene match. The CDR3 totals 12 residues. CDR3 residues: CASSLQGNEAFF. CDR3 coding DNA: TGTGCCAGCAGCCTACAGGGGAATGAAGCTTTCTTT.